This TCR beta chain derives from a study of blood T cell repertoires in COVID-19. Study-wide background: Collection of acute and convalescent COVID-19 samples took place in the United States, Italy and Spain. T cells, B-cell-depleted T cells, or PBMCs provided the cDNA or gDNA that served as material.

Original handling: Amplification from reference gene primers served as the basis for estimated nucleated cell counts. Sequencing was performed with immunoSEQ multiplex PCR; in TCRdb, only in-frame clones are kept and a portion is missing. For V, J and clone size, that table is used; D and trimming come from the DNA. The table includes about 170,000 clones, about 86% detected once. The sample was peripheral blood. This sequence was found in a woman aged 65 to 85 who had recovered from COVID-19.

The CDR3 nucleotides read TGTGCCAGCAGCCAAGCAAGCGGTGTGGGACATGGGGCCCAGCATTTT. Translating it yields CASSQASGVGHGAQHF. V is TRBV3-1 (or the pseudogene TRBV3-2) and J is TRBJ1-5; maybe TRBD1 (6 bases). The germline CDR1 and CDR2 sequences are LGHDT and YNNKEL (reference sequence). The CDR3 sequence is 16 residues long. The V end was cut by 1 base, the J end by 11 bases, with 21 bases between.